What follows are 15 T cell receptor beta chains derived from one specimen sequenced in a study of metastatic and nonmetastatic thyroid tumors. Via MiXCR, TCRdb re-called the PCR reads. This sample has about 93,000 clones, with 10% to 15% found just once. Thyroid surgery took place with no prior treatment in any patient. Specimen: blood. These receptors were obtained from a female donor with papillary thyroid cancer or a benign thyroid nodule (not recorded which). Some clones in this sample may be carry-over from other donors' samples.

This clone has just a few counts. One end of the junction varies from germline; a read error may be responsible. The rearrangement links TRBV29-1 to TRBJ2-4, with 9 positions matching TRBD2. CDR3 length: 11 residues. Per germline, CDR1 SQVTM and CDR2 ANQGSEA. The CDR3: CSVKGSGGADF. The CDR3 coding sequence is TGCAGCGTTAAGGGTAGCGGGGGTGCGGACTTC.

This clone was counted ten times or more. The chain combines TRBV4-2 with TRBJ2-2; TRBD2 matches at 8 bases. The CDR3 is 16 amino acids. J lost 1 base, V lost 0 bases, and 1 base had no gene match. The germline CDR1 and CDR2 sequences are LGHNA and YNFKEQ. In DNA, the CDR3 is TGTGCCAGCAGCCAAGAAAGCGGGGGGAACACCGGGGAGCTGTTTTTT. This encodes CASSQESGGNTGELFF.

This clone was observed at least ten times. CDR3 sequence: CASSPRLGPYEQYF. In DNA form, the CDR3 reads TGTGCCAGCTCACCGCGGCTAGGGCCCTACGAGCAGTACTTC. V usage is TRBV18 and J usage is TRBJ2-7; D not certain. CDR3 length: 14 residues. In germline, CDR1 is KGHSH, CDR2 LQKENI. V lost 3 bases to trimming and J lost 2 bases, with 11 bases between them.

This clone was seen ten or more times. The gene calls are TRBV28 and TRBJ1-6; D uncertain. V was trimmed by 4 bases and J by 2 bases, leaving 6 bases between them. In germline, CDR1 is MDHEN, CDR2 SYDVKM. The CDR3 has 14 amino acids. This CDR3 reads CASSSTPYNSPLHF. CDR3 DNA: TGTGCCAGCAGTTCTACGCCCTATAATTCACCCCTCCACTTT.

This clone was picked up many times. V usage is TRBV7-2 and J usage is TRBJ1-1; a weak D match, TRBD1 (5 bases). CDR1 and CDR2 from the germline V gene are SGHTA and FQGNSA. V lost 5 bases and J 1 base, leaving 14 bases between the germline ends. This CDR3 is built from 15 residues. For the CDR3, the DNA is TGTGCCAGCAGCCCGGCCGGCGGGGGGAACACTGAAGCTTTCTTT. Translating gives CASSPAGGGNTEAFF.

This clone has a count of ten or more. The rearrangement uses TRBV7-6 and TRBJ2-1; D remains ambiguous. The germline V gene has CDR1 SGHVS and CDR2 FNYEAQ. CDR3 length equals 15 residues. Trimming left V 5 bases short and J 4 bases short, with 15 bases between. This CDR3 is CASSPANGIYNEQFF. The DNA for the CDR3 is TGTGCCAGCAGCCCCGCGAATGGCATTTACAATGAGCAGTTCTTC.

This clone showed up many times. The J gene is TRBJ1-6, the V gene TRBV19; D may be TRBD1 (5 bases). Germline CDR1 reads LNHDA; CDR2 reads SQIVND (reference sequence). V was trimmed by 2 bases and J by 10 bases, leaving 15 bases between them. The CDR3 contains 15 residues. The CDR3 DNA sequence: TGTGCCAGTAGTATATTTACAGGACCGCAATCACCCCTCCACTTT. It yields the protein CASSIFTGPQSPLHF. Supplemented by reference TRBV19 and TRBJ1-6, the full variable domain reads DGGITQSPKYLFRKEGQNVTLSCEQNLNHDAMYWYRQDPGQGLRLIYYSQIVNDFQKGDIAEGYSVSREKKESFPLTVTSAQKNPTAFYLCASSIFTGPQSPLHFGNGTRLTVT.

V is TRBV7-9 and J is TRBJ2-3, with D possibly TRBD1 on 5 matching bases. The germline gives CDR1 SEHNR, CDR2 FQNEAQ (reference sequence). The CDR3 has 12 residues. The ends were cut back, 4 bases at V and 6 bases at J, with 8 bases in the middle. CDR3 bases: TGTGCCAGCAGCTCTGACAGTGATACGCAGTATTTT. Protein: CASSSDSDTQYF.

The V call is TRBV13, the J call TRBJ2-2; 9 bases are a match to TRBD1. The CDR3 has 15 residues. V lost 6 bases to trimming and J lost 4 bases; unmatched junction nucleotides: 6. CDR1 and CDR2 from the germline V gene are PRHDT and FYEKMQ (reference sequence). CDR3 protein: CASSRGQGLTGELFF. The DNA of the CDR3 is TGTGCCAGCAGTCGGGGACAGGGCCTCACCGGGGAGCTGTTTTTT.

This clone has ten or more counts. The chain employs TRBV6-1 and TRBJ2-7; possibly TRBD1 for D (7 bases). Deletions cut 5 bases from V and 8 bases from J, with 28 bases between. Looked up from germline, CDR1 is MNHNS and CDR2 is SASEGT. The CDR3 sequence is 17 residues long. CDR3 DNA sequence: TGTGCCAGCAGTCGACAGGGCGGAGGTAGGGAGGCGAGGAAGCAGTACTTC. This codes for CASSRQGGGREARKQYF.

This clone was recorded many times. The gene calls are TRBV2 and TRBJ2-7; D perhaps matches TRBD1 (6 bases). Germline loops: CDR1 SNHLY, CDR2 FYNNEI. The CDR3 has 11 residues. The V gene lost 6 bases and the J gene lost 3 bases, with 6 bases spanning the gap. CDR3 DNA: TGTGCCAGCAGGGACAGCTACGAGCAGTACTTC. Translating it yields CASRDSYEQYF. The full variable domain, in which reference TRBV2 and TRBJ2-7 provide the parts outside the CDR3, is EPEVTQTPSHQVTQMGQEVILRCVPISNHLYFYWYRQILGQKVEFLVSFYNNEISEKSEIFDDQFSVERPDGSNFTLKIRSTKLEDSAMYFCASRDSYEQYFGPGTRLTVT.

This clone has ten or more counts. The chain couples TRBV7-2 to TRBJ2-7, with TRBD2 matching over 7 bases. The CDR3 length is 15 residues. Looked up from germline, CDR1 is SGHTA and CDR2 is FQGNSA. J gave up 4 bases and V 4 bases, and 10 bases lay outside the gene matches. The CDR3 DNA follows: TGTGCCAGCAGCTACCCCACGGGGGGTAGTTACGAGCAGTACTTC. Translating gives CASSYPTGGSYEQYF.

This clone showed up just once. This may be a read error, as it is one base from a much larger clone. This chain uses TRBV5-6 with TRBJ1-4, with D unresolved. The CDR3 extends over 13 amino acids. Trimming removed 4 bases at V and 15 bases at J, with 19 bases between. CDR1 and CDR2 from the germline V gene are SGHDT and YYEEEE. CDR3 nucleotide sequence: TGTGCCAGCAGCCCATCCCCTTATGAGAAAATGTTTTTT. This translates into CASSPSPYEKMFF.

This clone has at least ten counts. The chain joins TRBV3-1 to TRBJ2-4, with D perhaps matching TRBD1 or TRBD2 (5 bases each). The CDR3 contains 16 residues. Trimming removed 4 bases from V and 8 bases from J, with 21 bases in between. The germline CDR1 and CDR2 sequences are LGHDT and YNNKEL (reference sequence). DNA for the CDR3: TGTGCCAGCAGCCGCCGGGACGACTCTACCTGGGACATTCAGTACTTC. Protein: CASSRRDDSTWDIQYF. Drawing the rest from reference TRBV3-1 and TRBJ2-4, the complete variable domain is DTAVSQTPKYLVTQMGNDKSIKCEQNLGHDTMYWYKQDSKKFLKIMFSYNNKELIINETVPNRFSPKSPDKAHLNLHINSLELGDSAVYFCASSRRDDSTWDIQYFGAGTRLSVL.

There are many counts of this clone. The rearrangement uses TRBV2 and TRBJ2-5, with no clear D. The CDR3 covers 13 residues. Germline lookup yields CDR1 SNHLY and CDR2 FYNNEI. The V end was cut by 0 bases, the J end by 4 bases, with 6 bases between. In DNA form, the CDR3 reads TGTGCCAGCAGTGAAGCGCTTCGAGAGACCCAGTACTTC. This translates into CASSEALRETQYF. Filled out from reference TRBV2 and TRBJ2-5, the complete variable domain reads EPEVTQTPSHQVTQMGQEVILRCVPISNHLYFYWYRQILGQKVEFLVSFYNNEISEKSEIFDDQFSVERPDGSNFTLKIRSTKLEDSAMYFCASSEALRETQYFGPGTRLLVL.